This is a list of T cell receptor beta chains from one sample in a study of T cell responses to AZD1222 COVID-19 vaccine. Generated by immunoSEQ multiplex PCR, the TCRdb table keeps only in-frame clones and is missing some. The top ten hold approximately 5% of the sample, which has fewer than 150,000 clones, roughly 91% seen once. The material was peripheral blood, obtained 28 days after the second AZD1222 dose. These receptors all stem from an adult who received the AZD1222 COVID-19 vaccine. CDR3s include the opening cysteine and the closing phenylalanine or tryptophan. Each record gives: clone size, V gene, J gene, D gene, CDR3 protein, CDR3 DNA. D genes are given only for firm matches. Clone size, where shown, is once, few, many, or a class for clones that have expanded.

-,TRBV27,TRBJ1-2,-,CASRNRARGGYTF,TGTGCCAGCAGGAACAGGGCTAGGGGTGGCTACACCTTC
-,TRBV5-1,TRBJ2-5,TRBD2,CASSLVGGGAGETQYF,TGCGCCAGCAGCTTGGTTGGCGGGGGGGCCGGGGAGACCCAGTACTTC
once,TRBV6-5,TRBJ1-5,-,CASSQGYSNQPQHF,TGTGCCAGCTCTCAGGGGTATAGCAATCAGCCCCAGCATTTT
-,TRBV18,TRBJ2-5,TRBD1,CASSPPQGAETQYF,TGTGCCAGCTCACCACCACAGGGGGCAGAGACCCAGTACTTC
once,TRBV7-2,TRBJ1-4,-,CASSLDSSNEKLFF,TGTGCCAGCAGTTTGGACAGCTCTAATGAAAAACTGTTTTTT
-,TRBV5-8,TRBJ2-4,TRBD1,CASSQWDRGSDIQYF,TGTGCCAGCAGCCAATGGGACAGGGGCTCGGACATTCAGTACTTC
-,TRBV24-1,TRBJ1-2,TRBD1,CATSDGTGANYGYTF,TGTGCCACCAGTGATGGGACAGGGGCTAACTATGGCTACACCTTC
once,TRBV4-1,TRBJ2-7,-,CASSQEVVRTSKTYEQYF,TGCGCCAGCAGCCAAGAGGTGGTTCGCACCTCGAAGACCTACGAGCAGTACTTC
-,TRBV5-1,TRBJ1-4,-,CASSLGIQMGEKLFF,TGCGCCAGCAGCTTGGGGATCCAGATGGGAGAAAAACTGTTTTTT
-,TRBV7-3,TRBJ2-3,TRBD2,CASSYLGREVADTQYF,TGTGCCAGCAGCTACCTCGGGAGGGAGGTGGCGGATACGCAGTATTTT
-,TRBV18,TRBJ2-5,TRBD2,CASSSQPGGALETQYF,TGTGCCAGCTCATCCCAACCCGGGGGGGCCCTAGAGACCCAGTACTTC
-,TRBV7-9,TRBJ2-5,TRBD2,CASSQLAGGPVKTQYF,TGTGCCAGCAGCCAGTTAGCGGGAGGGCCGGTGAAGACCCAGTACTTC
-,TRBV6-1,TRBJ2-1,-,CASSETGWGRNEQFF,TGTGCCAGCAGTGAGACAGGTTGGGGTAGGAATGAGCAGTTCTTC
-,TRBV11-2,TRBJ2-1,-,CASSLDQGDYNEQFF,TGTGCCAGCAGCTTAGACCAAGGGGACTACAATGAGCAGTTCTTC
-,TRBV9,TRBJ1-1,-,CASSPRGISEAFF,TGTGCCAGCAGCCCTAGGGGTATATCTGAAGCTTTCTTT
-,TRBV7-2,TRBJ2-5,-,CASSQYQGTQYF,TGTGCCAGCAGCCAATACCAAGGGACCCAGTACTTC
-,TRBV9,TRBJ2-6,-,CASSVSPGGANVLTF,TGTGCCAGCAGCGTAAGTCCTGGTGGGGCCAACGTCCTGACTTTC
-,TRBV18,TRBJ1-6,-,CASSLDRYNSPLHF,TGTGCCAGCTCCTTAGACAGATATAATTCACCCCTCCACTTT
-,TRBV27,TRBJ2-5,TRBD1,CASSWNGQAETQYF,TGTGCCAGCAGTTGGAACGGACAGGCAGAGACCCAGTACTTC
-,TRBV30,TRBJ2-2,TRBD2,CAWSVAGPNTGELFF,TGTGCCTGGAGTGTAGCGGGACCGAACACCGGGGAGCTGTTTTTT
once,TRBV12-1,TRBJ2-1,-,CASSLMYRGFSSYNEQFF,TGTGCCAGCAGCTTGATGTACAGGGGTTTTAGCTCCTACAATGAGCAGTTCTTC
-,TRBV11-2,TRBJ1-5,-,CASSLSGGLNQPQHF,TGTGCCAGCAGCTTATCGGGGGGACTCAATCAGCCCCAGCATTTT
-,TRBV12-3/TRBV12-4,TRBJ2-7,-,CASKGAYEQYF,TGTGCCAGCAAGGGGGCCTACGAGCAGTACTTC
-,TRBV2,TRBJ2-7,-,CASSENFGYEQYF,TGTGCCAGCAGTGAAAATTTTGGCTACGAGCAGTACTTC
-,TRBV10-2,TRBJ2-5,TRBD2,CASSVTSGGQETQYF,TGCGCCAGCAGTGTGACTAGCGGGGGGCAAGAGACCCAGTACTTC
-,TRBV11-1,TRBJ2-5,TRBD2,CASSLGTSGREETQYF,TGTGCCAGCAGCCTAGGGACTAGCGGGAGAGAAGAGACCCAGTACTTC
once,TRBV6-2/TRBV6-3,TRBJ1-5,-,CASSSPQSGRVHF,TGTGCCAGCAGTTCTCCCCAATCCGGGCGAGTACATTTT
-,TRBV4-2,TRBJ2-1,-,CASSLGLTNNEQFF,TGTGCCAGCAGCTTAGGATTAACGAACAATGAGCAGTTCTTC
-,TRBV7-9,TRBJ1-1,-,CASSLDFQGTEAFF,TGTGCCAGCAGCCTGGACTTTCAGGGCACTGAAGCTTTCTTT
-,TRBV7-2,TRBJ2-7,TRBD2,CASSPGLAVYEQYF,TGTGCCAGCAGCCCCGGACTAGCGGTCTACGAGCAGTACTTC
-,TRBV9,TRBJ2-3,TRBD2,CASNTTRVAGADTQYF,TGTGCCAGCAACACAACCCGGGTAGCGGGGGCAGATACGCAGTATTTT
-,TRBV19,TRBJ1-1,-,CASSIRGGQAFF,TGTGCCAGTAGTATAAGAGGGGGGCAAGCTTTCTTT
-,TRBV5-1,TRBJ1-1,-,CASSLTAKNTEAFF,TGCGCCAGCAGCTTGACGGCAAAGAACACTGAAGCTTTCTTT
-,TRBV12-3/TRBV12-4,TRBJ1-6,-,CASSQTLVSPLHF,TGTGCCAGCAGTCAAACACTCGTATCACCCCTCCACTTT
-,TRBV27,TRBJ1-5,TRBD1,CASSSGTDSNQPQHF,TGTGCCAGCAGTTCCGGGACAGATAGCAATCAGCCCCAGCATTTT
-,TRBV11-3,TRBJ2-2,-,CASSLAFSGELFF,TGTGCCAGCAGCTTAGCTTTTTCCGGGGAGCTGTTTTTT
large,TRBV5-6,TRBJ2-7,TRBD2,CASSPPGGTYEQYF,TGTGCCAGCAGCCCGCCGGGGGGTACCTACGAGCAGTACTTC
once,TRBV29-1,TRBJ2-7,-,CSVPGPGEEQYF,TGCAGCGTGCCGGGGCCCGGGGAGGAGCAGTACTTC
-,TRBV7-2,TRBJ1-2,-,CASSSDRLGGYTF,TGTGCCAGCAGCTCCGACCGGTTGGGAGGCTACACCTTC
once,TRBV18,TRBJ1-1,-,CASQGPQVTEAFF,TGTGCCAGCCAAGGACCCCAGGTCACTGAAGCTTTCTTT
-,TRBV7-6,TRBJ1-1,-,CASSLQGVGGTEAFF,TGTGCCAGCAGCTTACAGGGAGTGGGCGGCACTGAAGCTTTCTTT
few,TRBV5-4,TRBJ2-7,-,CASSLAGTGPYEQYF,TGTGCCAGCAGCTTGGCCGGGACCGGGCCCTACGAGCAGTACTTC
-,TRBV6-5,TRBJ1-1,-,CASSYRGGAEAFF,TGTGCCAGCAGTTACCGGGGTGGCGCTGAAGCTTTCTTT
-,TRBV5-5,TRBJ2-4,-,CASSLTLAKNIQYF,TGTGCCAGCAGCTTAACACTAGCCAAAAACATTCAGTACTTC
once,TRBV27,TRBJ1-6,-,CASSLWSYGSPLHF,TGTGCCAGCAGTTTGTGGAGTTATGGGTCACCCCTCCACTTT